Below are 2 T cell receptor beta chains sequenced from a single sample in a study of response to subunit inactivated influenza vaccine. TCRdb fed the RT-PCR reads into MiXCR, producing one record per CDR3 protein. The sample carries 150,000 or so distinct CDR3 sequences, approximately 12% recorded once. The sequences come from CD8+ T cells sorted from PBMCs, collected 23 months after vaccination. The receptors here all came from a man in his fifties or sixties who received an inactivated influenza vaccine.

This clonotype was seen at least ten times. This chain links TRBV4-3 with TRBJ2-2; 9 bases line up with TRBD2. Germline lookup yields CDR1 LGHNA and CDR2 YSLEER. V lost 0 bases and J lost 5; bases outside the gene matches: 4. The CDR3 runs to 16 residues. For the CDR3, the DNA is TGCGCCAGCAGCCAAGATCTAGCGGGATCTACCGGGGAGCTGTTTTTT. Amino acids: CASSQDLAGSTGELFF.

Comments on this clonotype: At one end, the junction sequence differs from germline, possibly due to a read error. V gene TRBV19 combines with J gene TRBJ2-2; a weak D match, TRBD2 (5 bases). The CDR3 spans 14 residues. Germline V lookup: CDR1 LNHDA, CDR2 SQIVND (reference sequence). The CDR3 loop is CASNLAENTGKLFF. The CDR3 bases are TGTGCCAGTAATCTAGCAGAGAACACCGGGAAGCTGTTTTTT.